This T cell receptor (beta chain) is from a study of T cell repertoires in cytomegalovirus infection. Study-level background: Signatures in public TCR beta sequences pointed to both CMV infection and matching HLA type. Study-wide results and limits: CMV-specific TCR beta clonotypes restricted by HLA-C were the ones dominating the ex vivo response.

Remarks on this clonotype: Its antigen is as yet unknown.

Using its own MiXCR run on the reads, TCRdb lists one record per CDR3 protein. The data hold approximately 280,000 distinct CDR3 sequences, with 22% observed a single time. The clonotype originates from a human donor in good health (CMV status not recorded). Some clones in this sample may be carry-over from other donors' samples. The source material was cultured PBMCs, sampled from culture after CMV antigen stimulation.

This CDR3 is CASTPEGSTDTQYF. Written as DNA, the CDR3 is TGTGCCAGCACCCCCGAGGGTAGCACAGATACGCAGTATTTT. The chain joins TRBV11-3 to TRBJ2-3; D is perhaps TRBD2 (5 bases). The CDR3 length is 14 residues. Germline CDR1 SGHNT, CDR2 YENEEA. Trimming removed 7 bases from V and 0 bases from J, with 11 bases in between. Filled out from reference TRBV11-3 and TRBJ2-3, the complete variable domain reads EAGVVQSPRYKIIEKKQPVAFWCNPISGHNTLYWYLQNLGQGPELLIRYENEEAVDDSQLPKDRFSAERLKGVDSTLKIQPAELGDSAVYLCASTPEGSTDTQYFGPGTRLTVL.